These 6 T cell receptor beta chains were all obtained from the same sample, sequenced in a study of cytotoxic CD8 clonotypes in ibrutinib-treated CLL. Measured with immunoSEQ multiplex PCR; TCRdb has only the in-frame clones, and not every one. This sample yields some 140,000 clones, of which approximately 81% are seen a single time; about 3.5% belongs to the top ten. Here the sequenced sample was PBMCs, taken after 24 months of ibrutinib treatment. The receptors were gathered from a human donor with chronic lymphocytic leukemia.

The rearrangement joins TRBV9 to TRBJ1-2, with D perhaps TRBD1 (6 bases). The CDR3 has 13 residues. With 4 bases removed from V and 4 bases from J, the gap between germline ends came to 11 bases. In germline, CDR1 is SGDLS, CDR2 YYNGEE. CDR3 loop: CASSLTGVYGYTF. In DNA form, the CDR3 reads TGTGCCAGCAGCCTGACAGGAGTCTATGGCTACACCTTC.

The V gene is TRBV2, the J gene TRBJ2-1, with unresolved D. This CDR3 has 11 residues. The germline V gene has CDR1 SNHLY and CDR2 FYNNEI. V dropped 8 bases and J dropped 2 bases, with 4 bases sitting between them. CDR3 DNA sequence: TGTGCCAGCTCCCCCTACAATGAGCAGTTCTTC. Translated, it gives CASSPYNEQFF.

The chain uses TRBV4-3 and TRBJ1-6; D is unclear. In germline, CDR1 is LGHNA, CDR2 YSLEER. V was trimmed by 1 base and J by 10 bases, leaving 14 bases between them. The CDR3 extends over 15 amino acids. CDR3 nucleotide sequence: TGCGCCAGCAGCCAAGGCGCCGGGGTTGGGTCACCCCTCCACTTT. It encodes CASSQGAGVGSPLHF.

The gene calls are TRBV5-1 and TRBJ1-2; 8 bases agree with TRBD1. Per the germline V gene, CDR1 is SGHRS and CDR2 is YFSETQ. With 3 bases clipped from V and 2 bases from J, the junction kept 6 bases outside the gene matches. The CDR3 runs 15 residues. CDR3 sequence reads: CASSSGQGRNYGYTF. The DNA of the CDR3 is TGCGCCAGCAGCTCAGGACAGGGTAGGAACTATGGCTACACCTTC.

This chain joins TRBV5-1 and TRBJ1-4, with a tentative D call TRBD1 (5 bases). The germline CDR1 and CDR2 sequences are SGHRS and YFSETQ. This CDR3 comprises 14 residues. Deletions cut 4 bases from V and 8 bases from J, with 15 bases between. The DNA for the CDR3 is TGCGCCAGCAGCCAAGGGACTGCGGGCGAAAAACTGTTTTTT. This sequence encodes CASSQGTAGEKLFF.

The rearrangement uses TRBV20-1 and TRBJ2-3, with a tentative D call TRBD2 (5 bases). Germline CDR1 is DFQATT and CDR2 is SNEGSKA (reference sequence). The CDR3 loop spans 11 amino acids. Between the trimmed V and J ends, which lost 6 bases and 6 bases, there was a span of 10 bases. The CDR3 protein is CSAQLGDTQYF. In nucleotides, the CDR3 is TGCAGTGCCCAACTAGGGGATACGCAGTATTTT.